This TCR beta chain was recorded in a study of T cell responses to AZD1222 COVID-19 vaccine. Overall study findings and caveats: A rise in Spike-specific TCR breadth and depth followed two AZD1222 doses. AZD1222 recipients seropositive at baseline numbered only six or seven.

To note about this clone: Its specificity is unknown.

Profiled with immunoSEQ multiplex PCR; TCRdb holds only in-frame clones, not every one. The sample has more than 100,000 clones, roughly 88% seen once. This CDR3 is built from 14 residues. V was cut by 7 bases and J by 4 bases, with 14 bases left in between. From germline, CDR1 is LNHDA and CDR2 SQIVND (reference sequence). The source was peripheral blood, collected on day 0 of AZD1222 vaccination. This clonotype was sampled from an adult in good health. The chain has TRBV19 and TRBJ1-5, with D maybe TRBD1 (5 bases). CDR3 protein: CASMMGGPNQPQHF. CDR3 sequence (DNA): TGTGCCAGTATGATGGGGGGACCTAATCAGCCCCAGCATTTT.